Included here is one TCR beta chain sequence, with context. Per the study methods: Cell counts per sample came from amplifying reference gene primers. Some clones are missing from TCRdb's copy, which holds only in-frame ones; the method was immunoSEQ multiplex PCR. The DNA gave D and trimming, while V, J and clone size come from that table. The sample lists some 520,000 clones; 89% were seen once. The data stem from a study of blood T cell repertoires in COVID-19. Patients in Seattle were enrolled during active infection, then followed longitudinally. From germline, CDR1 is SNHLY and CDR2 FYNNEI. V shed 7 bases and J shed 6 bases, with 11 bases lying between them. This CDR3 spans 12 amino acids.

This clonotype originated in a man between 18 and 29 years old with COVID-19, enrolled during active disease. This chain links TRBV2 with TRBJ2-3, with TRBD2 as a possible D gene (6 bases). The source material was peripheral blood. The CDR3 region has the DNA TGTGCCAGCAATGGGGGGTATGATACGCAGTATTTT. Protein sequence: CASNGGYDTQYF.